This T cell receptor beta chain was sequenced in a study of T-cell reconstitution after alpha-beta-depleted transplantation in children. General study points: Approximately two months post-transplant, alpha-beta T cells reportedly originated from several hundred expanded graft clones.

V gave up 6 bases and J gave up 1 base, with 16 bases separating them. The CDR3 is 15 residues long. Looked up from germline, CDR1 is MNHEY and CDR2 is SVGEGT. This sample's TCRbeta library carried unique molecular identifier barcodes. TCRdb passed the PCR reads through MiXCR, listing each CDR3 protein once. The sample holds 98,000 or so distinct CDR3 sequences, 20% to 25% seen once. This clonotype was seen only a few times. What it binds is unknown. The sample here was PBMCs, taken before TCRalphabeta/CD19-depleted stem cell transplant. The chain has TRBV6-2 or TRBV6-3 and TRBJ2-7; D assignment may be TRBD1 or TRBD2 (5 bases each). The source of this sequence is a boy under 10 years old with acute lymphoblastic leukemia, due to receive a stem cell transplant. CDR3 DNA sequence: TGTGCCAGCAGGCGCGCCTTGGGGGATTCCTACGAGCAGTACTTC. Amino acid sequence: CASRRALGDSYEQYF.